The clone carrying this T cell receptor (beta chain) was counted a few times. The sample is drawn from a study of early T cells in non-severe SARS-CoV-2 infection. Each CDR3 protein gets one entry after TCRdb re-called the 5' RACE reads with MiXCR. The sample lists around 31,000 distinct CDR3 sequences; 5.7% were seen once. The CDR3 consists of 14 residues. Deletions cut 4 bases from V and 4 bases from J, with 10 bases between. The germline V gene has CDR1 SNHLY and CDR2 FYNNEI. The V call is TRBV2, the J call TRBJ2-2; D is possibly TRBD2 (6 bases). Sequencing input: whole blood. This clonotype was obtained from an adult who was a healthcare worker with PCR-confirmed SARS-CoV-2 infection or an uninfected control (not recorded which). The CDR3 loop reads CASSAGTGTGELFF. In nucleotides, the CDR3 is TGTGCCAGCAGTGCCGGGACTGGCACCGGGGAGCTGTTTTTT.